This T cell receptor beta chain was retrieved from a study of blood T cell repertoires in COVID-19. Overall study: COVID-19 samples, acute and convalescent, were from the United States, Italy and Spain. T cells, B-cell-depleted T cells, or PBMCs supplied cDNA or gDNA.

Per the authors' pipeline: Reference gene primer amplification in the assay estimated nucleated cell counts. The data were produced by immunoSEQ multiplex PCR, yet TCRdb's version contains in-frame clones alone and is incomplete. That table furnishes V, J and clone size, whereas the DNA furnished D and trimming. The sample includes approximately 410,000 clones, 86% of them seen just once. Input material: peripheral blood. This clonotype originated in a woman in her 30s with active or convalescent COVID-19.

In DNA, the CDR3 is TGTGCCAGCAGCCAAGATGACGGGGAATACAATGAGCAGTTCTTC. Translation: CASSQDDGEYNEQFF. The chain carries TRBV4-2 and TRBJ2-1; the D gene is possibly TRBD2 (5 bases). The CDR3 has 15 residues. The V end lost 0 bases, the J end lost 4 bases, and 10 bases lay between the germline ends. Germline lookup yields CDR1 LGHNA and CDR2 YNFKEQ.